Listed here are 18 T cell receptor beta chains from one sample, sequenced in a study of blood T cell repertoires in COVID-19. Repertoires were generated with immunoSEQ multiplex PCR, while TCRdb's copy carries only in-frame clones and drops some. The sample has some 170,000 clones; more than 85% are singletons. The sequenced sample was PBMCs or T cells enriched from blood (not recorded which). Source of these receptors: a human donor with acute COVID-19. The donor label of this sample is uncertain.

This chain joins TRBV6-5 and TRBJ2-3; D gene uncertain. V dropped 8 bases and J dropped 5 bases, with 5 bases sitting between them. The germline V gene has CDR1 MNHEY and CDR2 SVGAGI. This CDR3 is built from 10 residues. The CDR3 DNA reads TGTGCCAGCGGCAGAGATACGCAGTATTTT. This sequence encodes CASGRDTQYF.

This chain links TRBV15 with TRBJ2-1; D is unresolved. The germline CDR1 and CDR2 sequences are LNHNV and YYDKDF (reference sequence). V shed 5 bases and J shed 9 bases, with 17 bases lying between them. The CDR3 consists of 14 residues. As DNA, the CDR3 is TGTGCCACCAGCCGCCCTTCGGCGGTAGGTGAGCAGTTCTTC. This sequence encodes CATSRPSAVGEQFF. The complete variable domain, with remaining parts taken from reference TRBV15 and TRBJ2-1, reads DAMVIQNPRYQVTQFGKPVTLSCSQTLNHNVMYWYQQKSSQAPKLLFHYYDKDFNNEADTPDNFQSRRPNTSFCFLDIRSPGLGDTAMYLCATSRPSAVGEQFFGPGTRLTVL.

The V call is TRBV19, the J call TRBJ1-1; no clear D gene. The CDR3 runs 12 residues. V lost 8 bases and J lost 1, with 8 bases in between. Per germline, CDR1 LNHDA and CDR2 SQIVND (reference sequence). The CDR3 coding sequence is TGTGCCAGTGGCCCGTCGAACACTGAAGCTTTCTTT. This gives the protein CASGPSNTEAFF.

The rearrangement joins TRBV24-1 to TRBJ2-5; D uncertain. Germline CDR1 is KGHDR and CDR2 is SFDVKD. The CDR3 contains 16 residues. The V and J ends lost 4 bases and 0 bases respectively, with 14 bases between them. The CDR3 DNA follows: TGTGCCACCAGTGACCCCAGTCAGAGGTACCAAGAGACCCAGTACTTC. Its protein is CATSDPSQRYQETQYF.

The CDR3, as DNA: TGTGCCAGCAGCTTAGATTCGGGTGATCGAGCTTTCTTT. This sequence encodes CASSLDSGDRAFF. The gene calls are TRBV7-6 and TRBJ1-1; no reliable D call. The CDR3 sequence is 13 residues long. Germline CDR1 SGHVS, CDR2 FNYEAQ. V lost 1 base and J lost 10, with 13 bases in between.

The chain couples TRBV5-4 to TRBJ2-7; D is ambiguous. This CDR3 has 14 residues. The V and J ends lost 1 base and 0 bases respectively, with 8 bases between them. CDR1 is SGHNT and CDR2 is YYREEE in the germline V gene (reference sequence). The DNA of the CDR3 is TGTGCCAGCAGCTTGACCACAGCCTCCTACGAGCAGTACTTC. Translating it yields CASSLTTASYEQYF.

CDR3: CATQKGARDTEAFF. In DNA, the CDR3 is TGTGCTACACAGAAGGGGGCGAGGGACACTGAAGCTTTCTTT. J is TRBJ1-1 and V is TRBV12-5; 7 nucleotides line up with TRBD1. V trimming: 10 bases; J trimming: 3 bases; junction bases outside the gene matches: 11. Germline V gene data show CDR1 as LGHNT and CDR2 as FRNRAP. The length of the CDR3 is 14 residues.

This sequence joins TRBV2 and TRBJ2-5; a possible D gene is TRBD1 (6 bases). V gave up 10 bases and J gave up 4 bases, with 19 bases separating them. CDR1 and CDR2 (germline): SNHLY, FYNNEI. This CDR3 has 14 residues. This chain's CDR3 is CATIPDWGRETQYF. The CDR3 region has the DNA TGTGCCACCATACCGGACTGGGGGCGAGAGACCCAGTACTTC.

The chain combines TRBV6-5 with TRBJ2-2; no definite D call. Germline V gene data show CDR1 as MNHEY and CDR2 as SVGAGI. Trimming cost V 5 bases and J 0 bases, with 10 bases left between them. This CDR3 region has 15 residues. The CDR3: CASSRSLPNTGELFF. The DNA for the CDR3 is TGTGCCAGCAGTAGATCCCTACCGAACACCGGGGAGCTGTTTTTT.

Written as DNA, the CDR3 is TGTGCCAGTAGTACCCCCCAGGGGGCAGGTGAAAAACTGTTTTTT. Residues: CASSTPQGAGEKLFF. The chain uses TRBV19 and TRBJ1-4, with TRBD1 matching over 8 bases. This CDR3 has 15 residues. V dropped 4 bases and J dropped 7; count of bases not matched to a gene: 8. Germline V gene data show CDR1 as LNHDA and CDR2 as SQIVND (reference sequence).

This rearrangement joins TRBV6-1 to TRBJ2-1; D ambiguous. The CDR3 contains 17 residues. Per the germline V gene, CDR1 is MNHNS and CDR2 is SASEGT. V was trimmed by 2 bases and J by 0 bases, leaving 14 bases between them. The CDR3: CASSEWLAEGSYNEQFF. Written as DNA, the CDR3 is TGTGCCAGCAGTGAATGGTTGGCGGAAGGCTCCTACAATGAGCAGTTCTTC.

The chain joins TRBV5-1 to TRBJ2-4; TRBD1 agrees at 7 bases. Germline CDR1 reads SGHRS; CDR2 reads YFSETQ. The CDR3 contains 16 residues. The J segment lost 3 bases and the V segment lost 4 bases, leaving 10 bases of the junction unmatched. Written as DNA, the CDR3 is TGCGCCAGCAGCCAAAGACAGGGATCAGACAAAAACATTCAGTACTTC. As protein: CASSQRQGSDKNIQYF. The complete variable domain, with remaining parts taken from reference TRBV5-1 and TRBJ2-4, reads KAGVTQTPRYLIKTRGQQVTLSCSPISGHRSVSWYQQTPGQGLQFLFEYFSETQRNKGNFPGRFSGRQFSNSRSEMNVSTLELGDSALYLCASSQRQGSDKNIQYFGAGTRLSVL.

This clone was counted once. The chain combines TRBV13 with TRBJ1-1, with D possibly matching TRBD1 (5 bases). V was clipped by 1 base and J by 7 bases, with 10 bases between them. The CDR3 runs 13 residues. CDR1 and CDR2 from the germline V gene are PRHDT and FYEKMQ (reference sequence). The CDR3 loop reads CASSLVWQGEAFF. The CDR3 nucleotides read TGTGCCAGCAGCTTAGTCTGGCAGGGTGAAGCTTTCTTT.

This clone has more than one count but fewer than ten. The chain joins TRBV5-4 to TRBJ2-7, with D maybe TRBD1 (6 bases). V gave up 1 base and J gave up 5 bases, with 10 bases separating them. Per germline, CDR1 SGHNT and CDR2 YYREEE (reference sequence). There are 13 residues in the CDR3. The CDR3 coding sequence is TGTGCCAGCAGCTTGCCGAAGGGGGACGAGCAGTACTTC. It is translated as CASSLPKGDEQYF. The whole variable domain, remainder taken from reference TRBV5-4 and TRBJ2-7, is ETGVTQSPTHLIKTRGQQVTLRCSSQSGHNTVSWYQQALGQGPQFIFQYYREEENGRGNFPPRFSGLQFPNYSSELNVNALELDDSALYLCASSLPKGDEQYFGPGTRLTVT.

The CDR3 nucleotides are TGTGCCACCGAGGAGGAAGCGGGGGGTCAAGAGACCCAGTACTTC. This codes for CATEEEAGGQETQYF. The V and J genes are TRBV15 and TRBJ2-5; 9 bases are a match to TRBD2. Germline V lookup: CDR1 LNHNV, CDR2 YYDKDF (reference sequence). Losses at the gene ends were 8 bases for V and 2 bases for J; bases not matched to a gene: 9. The CDR3 is 15 residues long.

The chain combines TRBV2 with TRBJ1-2; TRBD1 might be the D (6 bases). Germline values: CDR1 SNHLY, CDR2 FYNNEI. V gave up 6 bases and J gave up 7 bases, with 15 bases separating them. This CDR3 has 13 residues. This CDR3 reads CASRPGTKAGYTF. The CDR3 coding sequence is TGTGCCAGCAGGCCCGGGACAAAGGCTGGCTACACCTTC.

The chain employs TRBV4-3 and TRBJ1-1; the D is unclear. CDR1 is LGHNA and CDR2 is YSLEER in the germline V gene. The germline V and J ends were trimmed by 0 bases and 3 bases, with 8 bases remaining between them. This CDR3 contains 14 residues. DNA of the CDR3: TGCGCCAGCAGCCAAGATCCAACAGACACTGAAGCTTTCTTT. It codes for CASSQDPTDTEAFF.

The chain uses TRBV21-1 and TRBJ2-7; whether TRBD1, the table's D call, matches the DNA was not checked. TRBV21-1 counts as a pseudogene. This CDR3 is 16 amino acids long. The CDR3 spells CASSSSYPRVGYEQYF. Written as DNA, the CDR3 is TGTGCCAGCAGCAGTTCGTATCCCAGGGTGGGATACGAGCAGTACTTC.